Listed below are T cell receptor beta chains from one sample, sequenced in a study of blood T cell repertoires in COVID-19. The data were produced by immunoSEQ multiplex PCR, yet TCRdb's version contains in-frame clones alone and is incomplete. Altogether 67,000 or so clones are present, about 86% being singletons, with the ten largest covering roughly 28%. Sequences were obtained from peripheral blood. The receptors stem from a man between 65 and 80 years old with acute or convalescent COVID-19. Each CDR3 is given with its conserved first and last residue. A D gene is named only where the DNA matches it firmly. Where a row states a size, it is once, few, many or the class of an expanded clone; other rows omit it.

V	J	size	D	CDR3	DNA
TRBV6-5	TRBJ1-2	.	TRBD1	CASLTDRGHGGYTF	TGTGCCAGCCTAACTGACAGGGGGCACGGTGGCTACACCTTC
TRBV7-3	TRBJ2-3	.	TRBD1	CASSQGASTDTQYF	TGTGCCAGCAGCCAGGGGGCTAGCACAGATACGCAGTATTTT
TRBV7-9	TRBJ1-2	.	.	CASSSGDYPAATF	TGTGCCAGCAGCTCTGGGGACTACCCGGCGGCCACCTTC
TRBV3-1/TRBV3-2	TRBJ2-2	.	.	CASRRQLNTGELFF	TGTGCCAGCAGGAGGCAGCTAAACACCGGGGAGCTGTTTTTT
TRBV5-1	TRBJ2-2	.	TRBD2	CASSWAGTSGSLGGELFF	TGCGCCAGCAGCTGGGCAGGGACTAGCGGGAGTCTCGGCGGGGAGCTGTTTTTT
TRBV19	TRBJ2-3	few	.	CASSTGTDTQYF	TGTGCCAGTAGTACCGGCACAGATACGCAGTATTTT
TRBV29-1	TRBJ1-1	.	.	CSVDGGGGHTEAFF	TGCAGCGTTGATGGGGGAGGGGGGCACACTGAAGCTTTCTTT
TRBV12-3/TRBV12-4	TRBJ1-2	.	.	CASSPPSRDGYTF	TGTGCCAGCAGTCCACCCAGCCGGGATGGCTACACCTTC
TRBV6-2/TRBV6-3	TRBJ2-5	.	.	CASSPEETQYF	TGTGCCAGCAGTCCGGAGGAGACCCAGTACTTC
TRBV6-4	TRBJ1-3	few	.	CASSDGDFSGNTIYF	TGTGCCAGCAGTGACGGGGACTTCTCTGGAAACACCATATATTTT
TRBV20-1	TRBJ2-1	.	.	CSASEASGSPNEQFF	TGCAGTGCTAGTGAGGCCAGCGGGTCACCGAATGAGCAGTTCTTC
TRBV5-8	TRBJ1-6	.	.	CASSLIGTGGSPLHF	TGTGCCAGCAGCTTGATTGGGACGGGGGGTTCACCCCTCCACTTT
TRBV9	TRBJ1-5	few	TRBD1	CASSVGGQGGQPQHF	TGTGCCAGCAGCGTAGGGGGACAGGGAGGTCAGCCCCAGCATTTT
TRBV6-5	TRBJ1-5	.	.	CATKLGVGRPDF	TGTGCCACTAAGCTAGGTGTGGGGCGGCCCGATTTT
TRBV6-2/TRBV6-3	TRBJ1-2	.	TRBD1	CASSSTPGNRGNYGYTF	TGTGCCAGCAGTTCCACCCCCGGAAACAGGGGTAACTATGGCTACACCTTC
TRBV24-1	TRBJ1-5	.	.	CATNLQGGNQPQHF	TGTGCCACCAACCTACAGGGTGGCAATCAGCCCCAGCATTTT
TRBV19	TRBJ1-2	.	TRBD1	CASNDRGQTIYGYTF	TGTGCCAGTAATGATAGGGGACAGACCATCTATGGCTACACCTTC
TRBV6-5	TRBJ2-1	.	TRBD1	CASSPGTGVYEQFF	TGTGCCAGCAGCCCCGGGACAGGGGTGTATGAGCAGTTCTTC
TRBV19	TRBJ1-2	.	TRBD1	CASSIGGRRGTGIGGYTF	TGTGCCAGTAGTATCGGTGGCCGTCGTGGGACAGGAATAGGTGGCTACACCTTC
TRBV20-1	TRBJ2-5	once	TRBD2	CSASTSGPLQETQYF	TGCAGTGCTAGTACTAGCGGACCTCTCCAAGAGACCCAGTACTTC
TRBV9	TRBJ2-3	.	TRBD1	CASSVLGGSDTQYF	TGTGCCAGCAGCGTATTAGGGGGCTCAGATACGCAGTATTTT
TRBV28	TRBJ2-5	.	TRBD1	CASSLLGRQGDETQYF	TGTGCCAGCAGCCTACTAGGACGACAGGGGGATGAGACCCAGTACTTC
TRBV28	TRBJ2-1	.	TRBD1	CASSSIGTGGSYNEQFF	TGTGCCAGCAGTTCAATCGGGACAGGGGGCTCCTACAATGAGCAGTTCTTC